The 32 T cell receptor beta chains below were found in one sample sequenced in a study of CD8 T cells in Susac syndrome. A quantity of roughly 0.5 to 1 ug RNA underwent reverse transcription using random hexamers. TCRdb reanalysed the immunoSEQ multiplex PCR reads using MiXCR and keeps one entry per CDR3 protein. The table has 150,000 to 200,000 distinct CDR3 sequences, 90% to 95% seen once. Sequencing input: CD4+ T cells from PBMCs. These TCRs come from a human donor with Susac syndrome.

This clonotype was detected once. The chain has TRBV9 and TRBJ1-2, with D tentatively TRBD1 (5 bases). Germline CDR1 is SGDLS and CDR2 is YYNGEE. The CDR3 contains 16 residues. V was shortened by 0 bases and J by 7 bases, with 19 bases between the two germline ends. This chain's CDR3 is CASSVAPERGVSGYTF. The CDR3 DNA sequence: TGTGCCAGCAGCGTAGCCCCGGAGAGGGGCGTTTCTGGCTACACCTTC.

CDR3 in amino acids: CASRRLAGGGETQYF. CDR3 coding DNA: TGTGCCAGCAGACGACTAGCGGGGGGAGGGGAGACCCAGTACTTC. The chain joins TRBV6-6 to TRBJ2-5, with TRBD2 matching over 13 bases. The CDR3 contains 15 residues. With V trimmed by 6 bases and J by 5 bases, 6 bases remained unmatched. Germline CDR1 MNHNY, CDR2 SVGAGI (reference sequence).

The chain links TRBV11-2 to TRBJ1-5; 7 bases fit TRBD1. V lost 3 bases to trimming and J lost 4 bases; unmatched junction nucleotides: 6. Germline V gives CDR1 SGHAT, CDR2 FQNNGV. This CDR3 contains 15 residues. CDR3 DNA sequence: TGTGCCAGCAGCTTTTCAGGGGGGCCTAATCAGCCCCAGCATTTT. It yields the protein CASSFSGGPNQPQHF.

V is TRBV5-1 and J is TRBJ1-1; the D is unclear. Germline loops: CDR1 SGHRS, CDR2 YFSETQ. This CDR3 is 14 amino acids long. V lost 2 bases and J 1 base, leaving 9 bases between the germline ends. This CDR3 is CASSFGSGNTEAFF. CDR3 nucleotides: TGCGCCAGCAGCTTTGGTTCAGGGAACACTGAAGCTTTCTTT.

The chain recombines TRBV3-1 with TRBJ2-7; possible D gene TRBD2, 5 bases. V lost 1 base and J 12 bases, leaving 19 bases between the germline ends. Per germline, CDR1 LGHDT and CDR2 YNNKEL (reference sequence). The CDR3 is made up of 14 amino acids. The DNA for the CDR3 is TGTGCCAGCAGCCAAGGGGGTGGCAGCGGCTCATGGTACTTC. Amino acids: CASSQGGGSGSWYF.

The rearrangement links TRBV20-1 to TRBJ2-5, with D unresolved. V was cut by 1 base and J by 5 bases, with 11 bases left in between. Germline V lookup: CDR1 DFQATT, CDR2 SNEGSKA (reference sequence). The CDR3 extends over 13 amino acids. The CDR3 loop is CSARAGVWETQYF. CDR3 DNA sequence: TGCAGTGCTAGAGCCGGAGTGTGGGAGACCCAGTACTTC.

V is TRBV29-1 and J is TRBJ2-1; D is unresolved. The CDR3 length is 14 residues. V lost 3 bases to trimming and J lost 0 bases, with 9 bases between them. Germline V lookup: CDR1 SQVTM, CDR2 ANQGSEA. CDR3 coding DNA: TGCAGCGTTGACTCCGCGAGCTCCTACAATGAGCAGTTCTTC. Protein: CSVDSASSYNEQFF.

The gene calls are TRBV6-2 or TRBV6-3 and TRBJ1-5; unclear D gene. The CDR3 spans 14 residues. Trimming removed 2 bases from V and 3 bases from J, with 8 bases in between. Germline lookup yields CDR1 MNHEY and CDR2 SVGEGT. The CDR3 region has the DNA TGTGCCAGCAGTTACGGGCAGGACAATCAGCCCCAGCATTTT. As protein: CASSYGQDNQPQHF.

V is TRBV5-4 and J is TRBJ2-3; 7 bases match TRBD1. The V gene end was trimmed by 5 bases and the J gene end by 4 bases; junction bases not matched to a gene: 7. The CDR3 extends over 14 amino acids. Germline V gene lookup returns CDR1 SGHNT and CDR2 YYREEE (reference sequence). In nucleotides, the CDR3 is TGTGCCAGCAGTTCAACTCAGGGGGCAGATACGCAGTATTTT. Amino acids: CASSSTQGADTQYF.

This rearrangement joins TRBV15 to TRBJ2-3; D is unresolved. Trimming left V 2 bases short and J 1 base short, with 7 bases between. The length of the CDR3 is 14 residues. Germline V lookup: CDR1 LNHNV, CDR2 YYDKDF (reference sequence). In DNA form, the CDR3 reads TGTGCCACCAGCAGACGGGTTGGCACAGATACGCAGTATTTT. Amino acids: CATSRRVGTDTQYF.

The gene calls are TRBV12-3 or TRBV12-4 and TRBJ1-1, with D possibly TRBD1 on 6 matching bases. CDR3 size: 14 residues. Trimming took off 7 bases at V and 1 base at J, with 13 bases between the two ends. The CDR3 DNA reads TGTGCCAGCACCGCGGACAGAGAGAACACTGAAGCTTTCTTT. Translated, it gives CASTADRENTEAFF.

The V call is TRBV15, the J call TRBJ2-3; D possibly corresponds to TRBD2 (6 bases). The ends were cut back, 5 bases at V and 8 bases at J, with 20 bases in the middle. CDR3 size: 15 residues. Looked up from germline, CDR1 is LNHNV and CDR2 is YYDKDF (reference sequence). This CDR3 reads CATSARLEVKGTQYF. The CDR3 nucleotides read TGTGCCACCAGCGCCCGACTAGAGGTGAAGGGTACGCAGTATTTT.

The chain is built from TRBV7-9 and TRBJ2-6; 7 positions match TRBD1. This CDR3 comprises 17 residues. Germline values: CDR1 SEHNR, CDR2 FQNEAQ (reference sequence). After removal of 4 bases from V and 0 bases from J, the junction contained 6 bases not matched to a gene. CDR3 DNA sequence: TGTGCCAGCAGCTCGGACAGGTTCCCCTCTGGGGCCAACGTCCTGACTTTC. Its protein product is CASSSDRFPSGANVLTF.

The rearrangement joins TRBV12-3 or TRBV12-4 to TRBJ1-1, with D perhaps matching TRBD1 (6 bases). The CDR3 totals 13 residues. V lost 7 bases and J 4 bases, leaving 13 bases between the germline ends. This CDR3 is CASKNGQLTEAFF. Here the CDR3 DNA reads TGTGCCAGCAAAAATGGACAGCTCACTGAAGCTTTCTTT.

This chain uses TRBV9 with TRBJ2-6; TRBD1 matches 8 bases. The trim removed 3 bases at V and 10 bases at J, leaving 9 bases unmatched. This CDR3 region has 15 residues. CDR1 SGDLS and CDR2 YYNGEE come from the germline V gene. The chain's CDR3 is CASSGGQVGKNVLTF. In DNA form, the CDR3 reads TGTGCCAGCAGCGGGGGACAGGTGGGGAAAAACGTCCTGACTTTC.

The rearrangement uses TRBV2 and TRBJ2-6, with D possibly matching TRBD2 (6 bases). CDR3 length: 15 residues. Germline-derived CDR1 and CDR2 are SNHLY and FYNNEI. Trimming took off 6 bases at V and 1 base at J, with 10 bases between the two ends. CDR3: CASSAGTSGANVLTF. CDR3 DNA sequence: TGTGCCAGCAGCGCTGGGACTTCTGGGGCCAACGTCCTGACTTTC.

This clonotype was observed a single time. The gene calls are TRBV9 and TRBJ2-3; 8 bases are shared with TRBD2. Germline-derived CDR1 and CDR2 are SGDLS and YYNGEE. The CDR3 loop spans 14 amino acids. J lost 2 bases, V lost 5 bases, and 4 bases had no gene match. The CDR3 sequence: CASRTGGATDTQYF. CDR3 DNA sequence: TGTGCCAGCAGGACCGGGGGGGCCACAGATACGCAGTATTTT.

The V gene is TRBV11-2, the J gene TRBJ1-6; 8 nucleotides align to TRBD1. The length of the CDR3 is 17 residues. Per germline, CDR1 SGHAT and CDR2 FQNNGV. The J segment lost 8 bases and the V segment lost 1 base, leaving 10 bases of the junction unmatched. In DNA form, the CDR3 reads TGTGCCAGCAGCTTAGTACCGAGACAGGGGCGGGATTCACCCCTCCACTTT. Protein product: CASSLVPRQGRDSPLHF.

The chain has TRBV12-3 or TRBV12-4 and TRBJ1-2; D perhaps matches TRBD1 (6 bases). V dropped 6 bases and J dropped 7 bases, with 15 bases sitting between them. The CDR3 has 13 amino acids. CDR3 region: CASSSLDSFGYTF. The CDR3 DNA reads TGTGCCAGCAGCAGTCTGGACAGTTTTGGCTACACCTTC.

The genes are TRBV20-1 and TRBJ2-5; 12 nucleotides agree with TRBD2. The CDR3 totals 13 residues. Germline CDR1 DFQATT, CDR2 SNEGSKA (reference sequence). V shed 6 bases, J shed 2 bases, and the junction held 1 base outside the gene matches. Here the CDR3 DNA reads TGCAGTGCCGGGACTAGCGGGCAAGAGACCCAGTACTTC. It is translated as CSAGTSGQETQYF.

The V call is TRBV5-1, the J call TRBJ2-7, with 7 bases that match TRBD1. CDR3 length: 15 residues. With V trimmed by 0 bases and J by 7 bases, 10 bases remained unmatched. The germline gives CDR1 SGHRS, CDR2 YFSETQ. The CDR3 spells CASSLVGTVAEEQYF. The DNA for the CDR3 is TGCGCCAGCAGCTTGGTCGGGACAGTCGCGGAGGAGCAGTACTTC.

The chain links TRBV2 to TRBJ1-1; tentative D call: TRBD1 (5 bases). The CDR3 is 14 residues long. Deletions cut 4 bases from V and 2 bases from J, with 11 bases between. The germline V gene encodes CDR1 SNHLY and CDR2 FYNNEI. The CDR3 region is CASSVGVDNTEAFF. The DNA for the CDR3 is TGTGCCAGCAGTGTGGGGGTGGATAACACTGAAGCTTTCTTT.

This chain uses TRBV18 with TRBJ1-2; possible D gene TRBD1, 5 bases. The CDR3 totals 14 residues. Trimming took off 3 bases at V and 5 bases at J, with 13 bases between the two ends. Per germline, CDR1 KGHSH and CDR2 LQKENI. CDR3 sequence reads: CASSPSPGEYGYTF. The CDR3, as DNA: TGTGCCAGCTCACCTTCCCCGGGGGAATATGGCTACACCTTC.

The rearrangement links TRBV7-3 to TRBJ2-1; TRBD1 aligns across 10 bases. The V gene end was trimmed by 5 bases and the J gene end by 2 bases; junction bases not matched to a gene: 3. Germline V gene data show CDR1 as SGHTA and CDR2 as FQGTGA. CDR3 length: 15 residues. CDR3 sequence: CASSPGTGAYNEQFF. The CDR3, as DNA: TGTGCCAGCAGCCCTGGGACAGGGGCCTACAATGAGCAGTTCTTC.

V and J are TRBV3-1 and TRBJ1-1; 7 nucleotides align to TRBD1. CDR3 size: 14 residues. Germline-derived CDR1 and CDR2 are LGHDT and YNNKEL (reference sequence). V trimming: 2 bases; J trimming: 6 bases; junction bases outside the gene matches: 6. CDR3 nucleotides: TGTGCCAGCAGCCAAACAGGGGCAGGGGCTGAAGCTTTCTTT. Amino acid sequence: CASSQTGAGAEAFF.

The chain is built from TRBV29-1 and TRBJ1-1; 7 nucleotides agree with TRBD1. With V trimmed by 6 bases and J by 10 bases, 5 bases remained unmatched. The CDR3 has 10 amino acids. CDR1 and CDR2 (germline): SQVTM, ANQGSEA. The CDR3 is CSVRGRGAFF. The CDR3 nucleotides read TGCAGCGTGAGGGGGCGAGGAGCTTTCTTT.

J is TRBJ2-1 and V is TRBV13; 7 bases match TRBD2. Germline assignment: CDR1 PRHDT and CDR2 FYEKMQ (reference sequence). The V gene end was trimmed by 5 bases and the J gene end by 8 bases; junction bases not matched to a gene: 3. The CDR3 runs to 12 residues. This CDR3 reads CASSIRGDEQFF. The CDR3 bases are TGTGCCAGCAGCATTCGGGGGGATGAGCAGTTCTTC.

This chain links TRBV20-1 with TRBJ1-5; TRBD1 agrees at 7 bases. The J segment lost 4 bases and the V segment lost 6 bases, leaving 3 bases of the junction unmatched. The CDR3 covers 12 residues. The germline V gene encodes CDR1 DFQATT and CDR2 SNEGSKA (reference sequence). CDR3 sequence reads: CSATQGNQPQHF. CDR3 nucleotides: TGCAGTGCAACACAGGGGAATCAGCCCCAGCATTTT.

The chain is built from TRBV15 and TRBJ1-2; D uncertain. Trimming pared 3 bases from V and 6 bases from J, leaving 8 bases between. CDR3 length: 12 residues. Per the germline V gene, CDR1 is LNHNV and CDR2 is YYDKDF (reference sequence). The CDR3 coding sequence is TGTGCCACCAGCAGTGCTCCCCATGGCTACACCTTC. Translating gives CATSSAPHGYTF.

With regard to this clonotype: Its ends do not fully match the called genes, so a read error is possible. The chain has TRBV29-1 and TRBJ2-7, with D perhaps matching TRBD2 (5 bases). From germline, CDR1 is SQVTM and CDR2 ANQGSEA. The CDR3 totals 13 residues. CDR3 sequence (DNA): TGCAGCGTTGCCCCGGGGAGCTCCTATGAGCAGTACTTC. Residues: CSVAPGSSYEQYF.

The J gene is TRBJ2-5, the V gene TRBV6-5, with 11 bases that match TRBD2. V lost 0 bases, J lost 4 bases, and 7 bases stayed unmatched. CDR1 and CDR2 (germline): MNHEY, SVGAGI. This CDR3 contains 17 residues. The CDR3 sequence is CASSYSASGGSGETQYF. DNA for the CDR3: TGTGCCAGCAGTTACTCGGCTAGCGGGGGGTCTGGAGAGACCCAGTACTTC.

V usage is TRBV20-1 and J usage is TRBJ2-5; 9 nucleotides agree with TRBD2. This CDR3 comprises 16 residues. The V segment lost 6 bases and the J segment 1 base; nucleotides outside the gene matches: 12. Germline V CDR1 and CDR2: DFQATT, SNEGSKA (reference sequence). The CDR3 here is CSATQARSGGQETQYF. The CDR3 DNA follows: TGCAGTGCAACGCAAGCCCGTAGCGGGGGCCAAGAGACCCAGTACTTC.